A selection of T cell receptor beta chains follows, all from one sample in a study of shared clonotypes between healthy human individuals. Sequenced by immunoSEQ multiplex PCR; TCRdb stores in-frame clones only, minus some. The data show hundreds of thousands of clones, with approximately 73% seen just once and more than 1.5% held by the top ten. The sequenced sample consisted of memory CD4+ T cells sorted from blood. The receptors originated from a woman between 25 and 40 years old in good health. CDR3s include the opening cysteine and the closing phenylalanine or tryptophan. D genes are given only for firm matches. Size is omitted from some rows. Given values are once, few, many or a class for expanded clones.

abundance | d_gene | j_gene | v_gene | CDR3aa | CDR3nt
. | . | TRBJ1-5 | TRBV6-5 | CASSLFQGQPQHF | TGTGCCAGCAGTCTATTCCAGGGTCAGCCCCAGCATTTT
. | . | TRBJ2-4 | TRBV7-8 | CASSYEGLTVQYF | TGTGCCAGCAGCTATGAGGGCCTCACAGTCCAGTACTTC
many | TRBD1 | TRBJ1-1 | TRBV5-1 | CASRTGGSMNTEAFF | TGCGCCAGCAGGACAGGGGGCTCCATGAACACTGAAGCTTTCTTT
few | . | TRBJ1-1 | TRBV28 | CASSLAGQSTEAFF | TGTGCCAGCAGTTTGGCAGGGCAAAGCACTGAAGCTTTCTTT
. | . | TRBJ2-1 | TRBV5-1 | CASSPPRGTYNEQFF | TGCGCCAGCAGCCCCCCCAGGGGAACCTACAATGAGCAGTTCTTC
. | . | TRBJ1-2 | TRBV6-1 | CASMNSGTYGYTF | TGTGCCAGCATGAATTCCGGGACTTATGGCTACACCTTC
few | . | TRBJ1-5 | TRBV19 | CASSMDNRWYQPQHF | TGTGCCAGTAGTATGGATAACAGGTGGTATCAGCCCCAGCATTTT
. | . | TRBJ2-5 | TRBV5-1 | CASSFGQGETQYF | TGCGCCAGCAGCTTTGGGCAGGGTGAGACCCAGTACTTC
. | TRBD2 | TRBJ2-4 | TRBV9 | CASSARLAGDGSKNIQYF | TGTGCCAGCAGTGCTCGACTAGCGGGAGACGGGTCCAAAAACATTCAGTACTTC
few | . | TRBJ1-2 | TRBV11-2 | CASSFDGNYGYTF | TGTGCCAGCAGCTTTGACGGAAACTATGGCTACACCTTC
once | . | TRBJ1-3 | TRBV28 | CASSLISRGDSGNTIYF | TGTGCCAGCAGTTTAATAAGCAGAGGGGACTCTGGAAACACCATATATTTT
. | TRBD2 | TRBJ2-7 | TRBV5-4 | CASSIGTSGRIEQYF | TGTGCCAGCAGCATCGGGACTAGCGGGAGGATCGAGCAGTACTTC
. | . | TRBJ2-7 | TRBV7-9 | CASSSRFGPHEQYF | TGTGCCAGCAGCAGCAGGTTCGGCCCCCACGAGCAGTACTTC
. | . | TRBJ1-5 | TRBV19 | CASSPRGSWFNQPQHF | TGTGCCAGTAGTCCCAGGGGCTCCTGGTTTAATCAGCCCCAGCATTTT
. | . | TRBJ2-3 | TRBV5-1 | CASSLGAVGTDTQYF | TGCGCCAGCAGCTTGGGGGCGGTGGGCACAGATACGCAGTATTTT
. | . | TRBJ2-7 | TRBV5-4 | CASSPRRGLPYEQYF | TGTGCCAGCAGCCCCCGGAGGGGATTACCCTACGAGCAGTACTTC
. | . | TRBJ2-5 | TRBV2 | CASSLNRGETQYF | TGTGCCAGCAGTCTCAACCGGGGAGAGACCCAGTACTTC
. | . | TRBJ1-4 | TRBV30 | CAWNSGGEKLFF | TGTGCCTGGAACTCGGGTGGGGAAAAACTGTTTTTT
. | . | TRBJ2-1 | TRBV4-1 | CASSQGAESYNEQFF | TGCGCCAGCAGCCAAGGGGCGGAATCCTACAATGAGCAGTTCTTC
. | . | TRBJ2-5 | TRBV25-1 | CASSRSQETQYF | TGTGCCAGCAGTAGATCTCAAGAGACCCAGTACTTC
. | TRBD1 | TRBJ2-7 | TRBV6-1 | CASRAPTGSEQYF | TGTGCCAGCAGGGCCCCGACAGGGAGTGAGCAGTACTTC
. | . | TRBJ2-7 | TRBV28 | CASTPHGLTSGYEQYF | TGTGCCAGCACCCCCCACGGGCTCACCTCAGGGTACGAGCAGTACTTC
many | . | TRBJ1-2 | TRBV27 | CASSLSLPGVYGYTF | TGTGCCAGCAGTTTATCGCTTCCAGGGGTTTATGGCTACACCTTC
. | TRBD2 | TRBJ2-1 | TRBV27 | CASSTSGNEQFF | TGTGCCAGCAGTACTAGCGGCAATGAGCAGTTCTTC
. | . | TRBJ1-4 | TRBV28 | CASSLTATNEKLFF | TGTGCCAGCAGTTTAACCGCAACTAATGAAAAACTGTTTTTT
few | TRBD1 | TRBJ1-4 | TRBV28 | CAIKSNPGTGEKLFF | TGTGCCATCAAGTCCAATCCCGGGACAGGGGAAAAACTGTTTTTT
many | . | TRBJ2-7 | TRBV4-1 | CASSQAEASYEQYF | TGCGCCAGCAGCCAAGCCGAGGCGTCCTACGAGCAGTACTTC
. | . | TRBJ1-5 | TRBV28 | CASSLAGSGEPQHF | TGTGCCAGCAGTTTAGCAGGGTCGGGGGAGCCCCAGCATTTT
few | TRBD1 | TRBJ2-3 | TRBV4-2 | CASSQGTGVGTDTQYF | TGTGCCAGCAGCCAAGGGACAGGAGTCGGCACAGATACGCAGTATTTT
. | . | TRBJ2-2 | TRBV15 | CATSWKGTGELFF | TGTGCCACCAGCTGGAAGGGGACCGGGGAGCTGTTTTTT
. | . | TRBJ2-2 | TRBV6-1 | CASSKTGELFF | TGTGCCAGCAGTAAAACCGGGGAGCTGTTTTTT